Following are 24 T cell receptor beta chains from one sample sequenced in a study of OX40 agonist ivuxolimab in advanced cancers. Libraries were constructed by the immunoSEQ multiplex PCR assay. What TCRdb holds here is the immuneACCESS table cut down to in-frame rearrangements. Part of the clones is not present; checked against another copy, under half of the missing clones reflect an unresolved V gene, and the others are unexplained. This sample comprises fewer than 100,000 clones, roughly 85% of them detected only once. Together, the top ten hold just under 2% of the sample. Sequences were derived from CD4+ or CD8+ T cells sorted from blood, sampled in a trial of the OX40 agonist ivuxolimab. The receptor set was obtained from an adult with an advanced solid tumor such as melanoma, head and neck, liver or kidney cancer.

The chain links TRBV5-1 to TRBJ2-5, with a weak D call TRBD2 (5 bases). V lost 0 bases and J lost 7, with 10 bases in between. This CDR3 has 13 residues. CDR1 is SGHRS and CDR2 is YFSETQ in the germline V gene. CDR3 nucleotide sequence: TGCGCCAGCAGCTTGGGTTTCGCGGGGACCCAGTACTTC. Amino acid sequence: CASSLGFAGTQYF.

This clone appeared a few times. The chain combines TRBV11-3 with TRBJ2-2; D remains unclear. The CDR3 loop spans 16 amino acids. Per the germline V gene, CDR1 is SGHNT and CDR2 is YENEEA. Between the trimmed V and J ends, which lost 1 base and 1 base, there was a span of 10 bases. As DNA, the CDR3 is TGTGCCAGCAGCTTAGGAATCTTGGGGAACACCGGGGAGCTGTTTTTT. Translation gives CASSLGILGNTGELFF.

The chain couples TRBV5-1 to TRBJ2-7, with unresolved D. Trimming took 4 bases from V and 0 from J, leaving 11 bases between them. The CDR3 has 14 residues. The germline gives CDR1 SGHRS, CDR2 YFSETQ. The CDR3 loop reads CASSPLSTSYEQYF. In DNA form, the CDR3 reads TGCGCCAGCAGCCCTCTTTCAACCTCCTACGAGCAGTACTTC.

The chain couples TRBV7-2 to TRBJ1-2; a possible D gene is TRBD1 (6 bases). Between the trimmed V and J ends, which lost 1 base and 1 base, there was a span of 10 bases. The CDR3 totals 15 residues. Germline loops: CDR1 SGHTA, CDR2 FQGNSA. Here the CDR3 reads CASSLVRGGNYGYTF. The CDR3 DNA follows: TGTGCCAGCAGCTTAGTTAGAGGGGGTAACTATGGCTACACCTTC.

The chain couples TRBV11-2 to TRBJ1-6, with D possibly matching TRBD1 (5 bases). Trimming cost V 5 bases and J 9 bases, with 14 bases left between them. Germline loops: CDR1 SGHAT, CDR2 FQNNGV. The CDR3 is 14 amino acids. Here the CDR3 reads CASSVGGEGSPLHF. The CDR3 bases are TGTGCCAGCAGCGTCGGGGGGGAGGGTTCACCCCTCCACTTT.

The V and J genes are TRBV9 and TRBJ2-3; a weak D match, TRBD1 (5 bases). Germline V gives CDR1 SGDLS, CDR2 YYNGEE. The ends were cut back, 0 bases at V and 1 base at J, with 12 bases in the middle. CDR3 size: 16 residues. The chain's CDR3 is CASSVGAGPGTDTQYF. In DNA, the CDR3 is TGTGCCAGCAGCGTAGGGGCAGGGCCGGGCACAGATACGCAGTATTTT. Combining the CDR3 with reference TRBV9 and TRBJ2-3 gives the whole variable domain DSGVTQTPKHLITATGQRVTLRCSPRSGDLSVYWYQQSLDQGLQFLIQYYNGEERAKGNILERFSAQQFPDLHSELNLSSLELGDSALYFCASSVGAGPGTDTQYFGPGTRLTVL.

The chain uses TRBV19 and TRBJ2-7, with TRBD1 matching 9 bases. CDR1 is LNHDA, CDR2 SQIVND, per germline (reference sequence). This CDR3 comprises 15 residues. After removal of 6 bases from V and 5 bases from J, the junction contained 11 bases not matched to a gene. DNA for the CDR3: TGTGCCAGTAGCCCTAGAAGAACAGGGGGCAACGAGCAGTACTTC. Protein: CASSPRRTGGNEQYF.

The chain is built from TRBV14 and TRBJ1-6, with D possibly TRBD1 on 6 matching bases. Per the germline V gene, CDR1 is SGHDN and CDR2 is FVKESK. Trimming took off 3 bases at V and 9 bases at J, with 21 bases between the two ends. The CDR3 has 17 amino acids. The CDR3 coding sequence is TGTGCCAGCAGCCAGAGGACCGACGGGGGGGCGGGTTCACCCCTCCACTTT. Encoded protein: CASSQRTDGGAGSPLHF.

The gene calls are TRBV28 and TRBJ2-5, with D possibly TRBD2 on 6 matching bases. The CDR3 is 13 amino acids. Trimming took 5 bases from V and 8 from J, leaving 15 bases between them. CDR1 and CDR2 from the germline V gene are MDHEN and SYDVKM. CDR3 loop: CASSHQSGVTQYF. CDR3 nucleotides: TGTGCCAGCAGTCACCAATCGGGGGTTACCCAGTACTTC.

The chain joins TRBV10-3 to TRBJ2-2; D is unclear. The V and J ends lost 0 bases and 5 bases respectively, with 13 bases between them. This CDR3 spans 16 amino acids. The V gene's germline CDR1 is ENHRY and CDR2 SYGVKD. Here the CDR3 reads CAISESSIRSTGELFF. In DNA form, the CDR3 reads TGTGCCATCAGTGAGTCGAGTATTCGTTCGACCGGGGAGCTGTTTTTT.

This clone was counted once. The chain carries TRBV9 and TRBJ1-6, with D possibly being TRBD1 (5 bases). The CDR3 sequence is 15 residues long. Trimming removed 2 bases from V and 7 bases from J, with 13 bases in between. The germline V gene has CDR1 SGDLS and CDR2 YYNGEE. CDR3: CASSVGGGGNSPLHF. DNA of the CDR3: TGTGCCAGCAGCGTGGGCGGGGGGGGAAATTCACCCCTCCACTTT.

The chain carries TRBV30 and TRBJ1-1, with 10 bases matching TRBD1. Germline CDR1 GTSNPN, CDR2 SVGIG (reference sequence). The CDR3 has 13 residues. Trimming cost V 5 bases and J 0 bases; bases outside gene matches: 0. The CDR3 DNA sequence: TGTGCCTGGGGGACAGGGGTGAACACTGAAGCTTTCTTT. Its translation is CAWGTGVNTEAFF.

This clone has more than one count but fewer than ten. V and J are TRBV7-2 and TRBJ2-3; no firm D call. This CDR3 spans 12 amino acids. Germline lookup yields CDR1 SGHTA and CDR2 FQGNSA. The V gene lost 4 bases and the J gene lost 4 bases, with 6 bases spanning the gap. CDR3 in DNA: TGTGCCAGCAGCTACTCTTCAGATACGCAGTATTTT. It translates to CASSYSSDTQYF.

V gene TRBV11-2 combines with J gene TRBJ2-7, with D hard to call. The CDR3 has 16 amino acids. Germline values: CDR1 SGHAT, CDR2 FQNNGV. V was cut by 2 bases and J by 0 bases, with 14 bases left in between. In DNA form, the CDR3 reads TGTGCCAGCAGCTTATCGGGTACCATTAGCTCCTACGAGCAGTACTTC. Amino acids: CASSLSGTISSYEQYF.

This clone has only a few counts. The gene calls are TRBV7-2 and TRBJ1-2, with TRBD1 matching 10 bases. Losses at the gene ends were 4 bases for V and 7 bases for J; bases not matched to a gene: 12. Germline lookup yields CDR1 SGHTA and CDR2 FQGNSA. The CDR3 is 16 amino acids. CDR3 residues: CASSWTGTGEYSGYTF. CDR3 DNA: TGTGCCAGCAGCTGGACCGGGACAGGGGAATATAGTGGCTACACCTTC.

The V and J genes are TRBV19 and TRBJ2-3; D gene uncertain. This CDR3 region has 11 residues. Germline V gene lookup returns CDR1 LNHDA and CDR2 SQIVND (reference sequence). The germline V and J ends were trimmed by 4 bases and 6 bases, with 5 bases remaining between them. This CDR3 reads CASSKADTQYF. CDR3 in DNA: TGTGCCAGTAGTAAGGCGGATACGCAGTATTTT. Combining the CDR3 with reference TRBV19 and TRBJ2-3 gives the whole variable domain DGGITQSPKYLFRKEGQNVTLSCEQNLNHDAMYWYRQDPGQGLRLIYYSQIVNDFQKGDIAEGYSVSREKKESFPLTVTSAQKNPTAFYLCASSKADTQYFGPGTRLTVL.

The J gene is TRBJ1-2, the V gene TRBV4-3; no firm D call. The CDR3 covers 14 residues. Trimming left V 1 base short and J 4 bases short, with 10 bases between. Germline CDR1 reads LGHNA; CDR2 reads YSLEER. The CDR3 DNA follows: TGCGCCAGCAGCCAAGGGGCCTCCGGCTATGGCTACACCTTC. It specifies CASSQGASGYGYTF.

V gene TRBV19 combines with J gene TRBJ1-5; D uncertain. In germline, CDR1 is LNHDA, CDR2 SQIVND (reference sequence). This CDR3 spans 13 amino acids. V lost 5 bases and J lost 6, with 11 bases in between. CDR3 coding DNA: TGTGCCAGTAGTGGAGGGTATGGTCAGCCCCAGCATTTT. Encoded protein: CASSGGYGQPQHF.

The chain has TRBV6-4 and TRBJ2-1, with a weak D call TRBD2 (6 bases). This CDR3 has 16 residues. Trimming took 2 bases from V and 5 from J, leaving 16 bases between them. The germline gives CDR1 MRHNA, CDR2 SNTAGT. The CDR3 nucleotides are TGTGCCAGCAGTGACGAACTAGCTTTTGGGAACAATGAGCAGTTCTTC. Translated, it gives CASSDELAFGNNEQFF.

This clone was detected once. The chain joins TRBV27 to TRBJ1-5; D not certain. The V gene's germline CDR1 is MNHEY and CDR2 SMNVEV (reference sequence). This CDR3 region has 16 residues. Trimming took 6 bases from V and 0 from J, leaving 15 bases between them. The CDR3 loop reads CASRLRTDYSNQPQHF. The CDR3 nucleotides are TGTGCCAGCAGATTAAGGACTGATTATAGCAATCAGCCCCAGCATTTT.

The chain links TRBV7-2 to TRBJ1-1; tentative D call: TRBD1 (5 bases). The CDR3 contains 14 residues. Germline CDR1 SGHTA, CDR2 FQGNSA. Deletions cut 4 bases from V and 3 bases from J, with 12 bases between. CDR3 coding DNA: TGTGCCAGCAGCTCTTTGGGGGAAGACACTGAAGCTTTCTTT. It is translated as CASSSLGEDTEAFF.

The chain is built from TRBV6-5 and TRBJ1-2; D gene ambiguous. Trimming removed 6 bases from V and 1 base from J, with 15 bases in between. The CDR3 totals 15 residues. Per germline, CDR1 MNHEY and CDR2 SVGAGI. The CDR3 reads CASRPPPPINYGYTF. In nucleotides, the CDR3 is TGTGCCAGCAGACCCCCCCCGCCGATTAACTATGGCTACACCTTC.

The chain couples TRBV10-3 to TRBJ2-1; 8 nucleotides align to TRBD2. Per germline, CDR1 ENHRY and CDR2 SYGVKD. The length of the CDR3 is 14 residues. V lost 4 bases to trimming and J lost 5 bases; unmatched junction nucleotides: 4. Written as DNA, the CDR3 is TGTGCCATCAGTGGCCAGCGGGGGAACAATGAGCAGTTCTTC. This codes for CAISGQRGNNEQFF.

This clone was observed a handful of times. The chain links TRBV7-9 to TRBJ2-1; TRBD1 matches 9 bases. The CDR3 contains 15 residues. J was trimmed by 0 bases and V by 5 bases; bases with no gene match: 2. Germline V gene sequence: CDR1 SEHNR, CDR2 FQNEAQ (reference sequence). CDR3 in DNA: TGTGCCAGCAGCCGACAGGGGGACTCCTACAATGAGCAGTTCTTC. Its translation: CASSRQGDSYNEQFF.